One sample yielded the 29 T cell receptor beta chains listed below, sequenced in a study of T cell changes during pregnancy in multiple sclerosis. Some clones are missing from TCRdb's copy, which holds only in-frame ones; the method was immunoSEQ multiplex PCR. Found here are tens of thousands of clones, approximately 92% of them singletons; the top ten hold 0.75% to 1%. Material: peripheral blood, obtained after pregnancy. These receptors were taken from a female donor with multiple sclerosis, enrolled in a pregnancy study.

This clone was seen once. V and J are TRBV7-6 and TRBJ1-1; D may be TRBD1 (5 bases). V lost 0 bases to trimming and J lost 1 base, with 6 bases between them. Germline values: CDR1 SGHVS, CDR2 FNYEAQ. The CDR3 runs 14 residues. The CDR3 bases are TGTGCCAGCAGCTTAGCCGGACAGAACACTGAAGCTTTCTTT. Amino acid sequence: CASSLAGQNTEAFF.

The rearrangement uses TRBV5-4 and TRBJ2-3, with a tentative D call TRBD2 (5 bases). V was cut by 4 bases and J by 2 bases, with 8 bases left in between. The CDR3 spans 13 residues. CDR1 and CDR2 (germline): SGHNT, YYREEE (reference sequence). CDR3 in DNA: TGTGCCAGCAGCCGAGCGGTCACAGATACGCAGTATTTT. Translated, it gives CASSRAVTDTQYF.

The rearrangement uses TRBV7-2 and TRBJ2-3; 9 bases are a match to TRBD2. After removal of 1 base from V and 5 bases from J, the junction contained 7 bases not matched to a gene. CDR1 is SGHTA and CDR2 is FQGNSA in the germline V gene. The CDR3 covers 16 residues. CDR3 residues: CASSLVGGGAGDTQYF. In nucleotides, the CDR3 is TGTGCCAGCAGCTTAGTGGGCGGGGGGGCAGGAGATACGCAGTATTTT.

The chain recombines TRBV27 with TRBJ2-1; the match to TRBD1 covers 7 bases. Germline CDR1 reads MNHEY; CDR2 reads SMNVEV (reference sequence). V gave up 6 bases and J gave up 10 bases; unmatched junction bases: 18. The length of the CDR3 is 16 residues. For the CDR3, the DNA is TGTGCCAGCAGCCGTCAGGCCGACCGACAGGGCGGCGAGCAGTTCTTC. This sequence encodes CASSRQADRQGGEQFF.

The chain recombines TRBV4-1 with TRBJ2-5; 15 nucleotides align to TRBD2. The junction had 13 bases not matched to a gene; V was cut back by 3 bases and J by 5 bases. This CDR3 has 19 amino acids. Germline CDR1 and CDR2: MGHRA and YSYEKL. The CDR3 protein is CASSHPGLAGGPGRETQYF. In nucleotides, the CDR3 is TGCGCCAGCAGCCATCCCGGACTAGCGGGGGGGCCGGGCAGGGAGACCCAGTACTTC.

This CDR3 is CASKEGAYNSPLHF. As DNA, the CDR3 is TGTGCCAGTAAGGAAGGGGCCTATAATTCACCCCTCCACTTT. The chain links TRBV19 to TRBJ1-6; maybe TRBD1 (5 bases). Between the trimmed V and J ends, which lost 7 bases and 2 bases, there was a span of 9 bases. The CDR3 length is 14 residues. Germline values: CDR1 LNHDA, CDR2 SQIVND (reference sequence).

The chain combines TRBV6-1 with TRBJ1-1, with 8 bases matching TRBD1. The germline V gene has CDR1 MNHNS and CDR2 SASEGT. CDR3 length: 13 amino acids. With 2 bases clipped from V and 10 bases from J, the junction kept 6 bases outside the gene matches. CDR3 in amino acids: CASSEPGTGAAFF. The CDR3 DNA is TGTGCCAGCAGTGAACCGGGGACAGGCGCAGCTTTCTTT.

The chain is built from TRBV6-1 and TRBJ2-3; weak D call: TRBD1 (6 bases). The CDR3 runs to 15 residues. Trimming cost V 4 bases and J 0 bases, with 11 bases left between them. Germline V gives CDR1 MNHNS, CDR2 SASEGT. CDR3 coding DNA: TGTGCCAGCAGTGTTGACAGGTCTAGCACAGATACGCAGTATTTT. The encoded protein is CASSVDRSSTDTQYF.

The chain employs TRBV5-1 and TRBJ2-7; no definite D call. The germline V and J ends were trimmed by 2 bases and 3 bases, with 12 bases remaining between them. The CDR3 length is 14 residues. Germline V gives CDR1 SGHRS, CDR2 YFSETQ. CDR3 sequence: CASSLIGANYEQYF. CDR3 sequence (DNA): TGCGCCAGCAGCTTAATAGGAGCGAACTACGAGCAGTACTTC.

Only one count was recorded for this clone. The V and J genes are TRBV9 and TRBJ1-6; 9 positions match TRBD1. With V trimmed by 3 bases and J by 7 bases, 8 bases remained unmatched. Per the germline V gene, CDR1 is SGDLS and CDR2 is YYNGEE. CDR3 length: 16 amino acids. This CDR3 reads CASSGYRGQGNSPLHF. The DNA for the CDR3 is TGTGCCAGCAGCGGCTACAGGGGGCAGGGAAATTCACCCCTCCACTTT.

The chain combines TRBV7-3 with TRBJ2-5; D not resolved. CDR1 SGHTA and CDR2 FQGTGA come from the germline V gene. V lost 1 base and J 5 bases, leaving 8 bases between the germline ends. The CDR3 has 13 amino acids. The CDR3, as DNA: TGTGCCAGCAGCTTAATTTTGAGTGAGACCCAGTACTTC. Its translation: CASSLILSETQYF.

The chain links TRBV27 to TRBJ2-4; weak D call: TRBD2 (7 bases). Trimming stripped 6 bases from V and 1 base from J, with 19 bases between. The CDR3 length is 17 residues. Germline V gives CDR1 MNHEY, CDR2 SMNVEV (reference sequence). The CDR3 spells CASRPLWGGLAKNIQYF. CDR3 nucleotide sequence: TGTGCCAGCAGGCCCCTGTGGGGGGGGCTGGCCAAAAACATTCAGTACTTC.

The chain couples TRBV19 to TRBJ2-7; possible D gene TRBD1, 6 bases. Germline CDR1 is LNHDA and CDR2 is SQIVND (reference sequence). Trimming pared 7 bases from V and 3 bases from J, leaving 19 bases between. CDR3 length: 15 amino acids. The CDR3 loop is CASTLSPGRGYEQYF. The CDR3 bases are TGTGCCAGTACCCTCTCCCCGGGCAGGGGCTACGAGCAGTACTTC.

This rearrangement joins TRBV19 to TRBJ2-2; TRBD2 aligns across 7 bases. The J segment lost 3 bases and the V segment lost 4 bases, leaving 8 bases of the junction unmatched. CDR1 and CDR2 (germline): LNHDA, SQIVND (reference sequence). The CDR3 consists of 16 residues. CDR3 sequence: CASSKRGSQDTGELFF. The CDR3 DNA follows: TGTGCCAGTAGTAAGCGGGGATCCCAGGACACCGGGGAGCTGTTTTTT.

CDR3: CSVDRSPGSYEQYF. The DNA of the CDR3 is TGCAGCGTTGATCGTTCCCCGGGATCCTACGAGCAGTACTTC. The chain couples TRBV29-1 to TRBJ2-7, with D possibly being TRBD2 (5 bases). Trimming removed 3 bases from V and 1 base from J, with 13 bases in between. Germline values: CDR1 SQVTM, CDR2 ANQGSEA. The CDR3 length is 14 residues.

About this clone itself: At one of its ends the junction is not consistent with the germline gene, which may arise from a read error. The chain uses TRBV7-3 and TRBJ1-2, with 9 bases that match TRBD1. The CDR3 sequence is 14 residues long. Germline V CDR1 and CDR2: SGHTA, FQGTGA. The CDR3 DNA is TGTGCCAGCAGCCTAACAGGGGGCTCGGGCGGCTACACCTTC. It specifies CASSLTGGSGGYTF.

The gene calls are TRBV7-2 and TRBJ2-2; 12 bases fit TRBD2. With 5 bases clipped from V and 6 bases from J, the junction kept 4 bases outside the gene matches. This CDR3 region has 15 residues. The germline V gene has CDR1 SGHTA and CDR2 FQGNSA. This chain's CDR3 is CASSTLAGGSGELFF. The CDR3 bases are TGTGCCAGCAGCACACTAGCGGGGGGTTCCGGGGAGCTGTTTTTT.

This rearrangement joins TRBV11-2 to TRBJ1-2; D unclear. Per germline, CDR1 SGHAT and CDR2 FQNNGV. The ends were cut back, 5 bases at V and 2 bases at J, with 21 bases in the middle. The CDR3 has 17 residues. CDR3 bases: TGTGCCAGCAGCCCCACAACCCTACGGAGCTCGAACTATGGCTACACCTTC. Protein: CASSPTTLRSSNYGYTF.

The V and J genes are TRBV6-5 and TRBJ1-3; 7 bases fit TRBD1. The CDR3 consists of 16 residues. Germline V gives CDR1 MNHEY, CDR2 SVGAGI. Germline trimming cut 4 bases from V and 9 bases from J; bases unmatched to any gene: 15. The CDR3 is CASSSRQGGLVSTIYF. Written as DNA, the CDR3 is TGTGCCAGCAGTTCAAGACAGGGTGGGCTAGTGAGCACCATATATTTT.

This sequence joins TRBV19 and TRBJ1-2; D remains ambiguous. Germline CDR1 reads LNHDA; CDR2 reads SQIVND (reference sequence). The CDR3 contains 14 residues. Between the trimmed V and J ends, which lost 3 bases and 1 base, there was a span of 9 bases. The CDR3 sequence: CASSIPGFNYGYTF. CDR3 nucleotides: TGTGCCAGTAGTATTCCAGGTTTTAACTATGGCTACACCTTC.

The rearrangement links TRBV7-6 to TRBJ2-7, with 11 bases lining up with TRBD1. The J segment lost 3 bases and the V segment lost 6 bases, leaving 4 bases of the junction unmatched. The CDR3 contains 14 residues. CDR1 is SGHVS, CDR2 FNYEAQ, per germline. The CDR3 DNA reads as TGTGCCAGCAGTGCCGGGACAGGGGGCTACGAGCAGTACTTC. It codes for CASSAGTGGYEQYF. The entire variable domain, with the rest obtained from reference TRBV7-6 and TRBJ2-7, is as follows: GAGVSQSPRYKVTKRGQDVALRCDPISGHVSLYWYRQALGQGPEFLTYFNYEAQQDKSGLPNDRFSAERPEGSISTLTIQRTEQRDSAMYRCASSAGTGGYEQYFGPGTRLTVT.

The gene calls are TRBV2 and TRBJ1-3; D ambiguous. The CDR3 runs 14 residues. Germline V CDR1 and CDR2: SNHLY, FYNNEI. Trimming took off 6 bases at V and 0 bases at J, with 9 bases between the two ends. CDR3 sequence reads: CASRAGSSGNTIYF. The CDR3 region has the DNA TGTGCCAGCAGAGCGGGGAGCTCTGGAAACACCATATATTTT.

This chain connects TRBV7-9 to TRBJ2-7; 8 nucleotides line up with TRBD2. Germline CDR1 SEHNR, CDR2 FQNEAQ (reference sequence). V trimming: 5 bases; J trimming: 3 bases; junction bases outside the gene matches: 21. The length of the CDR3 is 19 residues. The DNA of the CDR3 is TGTGCCAGCAGCCCCCGAGGGCAGGGACGGGGGGGGCATTACTACGAGCAGTACTTC. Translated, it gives CASSPRGQGRGGHYYEQYF.

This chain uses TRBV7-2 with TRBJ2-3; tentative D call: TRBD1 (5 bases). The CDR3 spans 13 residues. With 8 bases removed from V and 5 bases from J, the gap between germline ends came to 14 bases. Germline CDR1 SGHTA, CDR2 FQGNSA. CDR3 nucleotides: TGTGCCAGCTCATCGAAAAGGGGAGATACGCAGTATTTT. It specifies CASSSKRGDTQYF.

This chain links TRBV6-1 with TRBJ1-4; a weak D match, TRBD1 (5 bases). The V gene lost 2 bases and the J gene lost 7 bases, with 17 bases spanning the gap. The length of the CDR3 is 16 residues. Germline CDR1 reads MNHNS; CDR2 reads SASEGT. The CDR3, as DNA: TGTGCCAGCAGTGAAATGGGGGGACGGGGAGGTGAAAAACTGTTTTTT. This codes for CASSEMGGRGGEKLFF.

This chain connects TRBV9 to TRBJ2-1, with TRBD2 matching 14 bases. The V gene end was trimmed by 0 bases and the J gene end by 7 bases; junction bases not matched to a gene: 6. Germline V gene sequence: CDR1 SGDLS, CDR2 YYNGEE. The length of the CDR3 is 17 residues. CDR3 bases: TGTGCCAGCAGCGTAGTAGGGACTAGCGGGGGTAGAAATGAGCAGTTCTTC. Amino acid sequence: CASSVVGTSGGRNEQFF.

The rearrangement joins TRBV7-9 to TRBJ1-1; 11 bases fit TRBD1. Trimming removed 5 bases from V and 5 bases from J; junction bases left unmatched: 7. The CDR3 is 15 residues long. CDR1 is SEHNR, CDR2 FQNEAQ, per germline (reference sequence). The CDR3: CASSTHRDRGTEAFF. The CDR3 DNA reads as TGTGCCAGCAGCACCCACCGGGACAGGGGGACTGAAGCTTTCTTT. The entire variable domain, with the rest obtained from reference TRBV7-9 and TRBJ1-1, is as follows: DTGVSQNPRHKITKRGQNVTFRCDPISEHNRLYWYRQTLGQGPEFLTYFQNEAQLEKSRLLSDRFSAERPKGSFSTLEIQRTEQGDSAMYLCASSTHRDRGTEAFFGQGTRLTVV.

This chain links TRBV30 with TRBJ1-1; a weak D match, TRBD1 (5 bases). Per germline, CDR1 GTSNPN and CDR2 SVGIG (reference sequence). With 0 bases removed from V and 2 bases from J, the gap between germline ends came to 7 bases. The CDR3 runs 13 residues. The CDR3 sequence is CAWSVGTNTEAFF. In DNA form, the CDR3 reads TGTGCCTGGAGTGTCGGGACTAACACTGAAGCTTTCTTT.

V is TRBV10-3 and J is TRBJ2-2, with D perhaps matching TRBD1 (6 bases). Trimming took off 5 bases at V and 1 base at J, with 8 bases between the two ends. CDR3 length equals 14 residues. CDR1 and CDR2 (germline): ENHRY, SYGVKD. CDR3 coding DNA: TGTGCCATCAGTCCGGGACAGAACACCGGGGAGCTGTTTTTT. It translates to CAISPGQNTGELFF.